Presented here are 22 T cell receptor beta chains from one specimen sequenced in a study of CD8 T cells in Susac syndrome. An amount of RNA that ranged from roughly 0.5 to 1 ug was reverse transcribed with random hexamers. TCRdb reanalysed the immunoSEQ multiplex PCR reads using MiXCR and keeps one entry per CDR3 protein. Of about 210,000 distinct CDR3 sequences in the sample, around 96% were seen once. What was sequenced was CD4+ T cells from PBMCs. Receptors were obtained from a human donor with multiple sclerosis.

The CDR3 spells CASSLGPGQGSGANVLTF. The DNA of the CDR3 is TGTGCCAGCAGCTTAGGTCCGGGACAGGGCTCTGGGGCCAACGTCCTGACTTTC. J is TRBJ2-6 and V is TRBV11-1; 9 positions agree with TRBD1. The junction had 4 bases not matched to a gene; V was cut back by 1 base and J by 0 bases. This CDR3 has 18 amino acids. CDR1 is SGHAT, CDR2 FQDESV, per germline (reference sequence).

This sequence joins TRBV7-3 and TRBJ2-3; D gene unclear. The V gene's germline CDR1 is SGHTA and CDR2 FQGTGA. The CDR3 is 16 residues long. The V and J ends lost 5 bases and 2 bases respectively, with 17 bases between them. CDR3 in DNA: TGTGCCAGCAGCCCTTCCCTTGCAGCGAACACAGATACGCAGTATTTT. It is translated as CASSPSLAANTDTQYF.

CDR3 loop: CASSNTGGRDQPQHF. The CDR3 DNA reads as TGTGCCAGCAGCAATACAGGGGGTCGGGATCAGCCCCAGCATTTT. The chain couples TRBV21-1 to TRBJ1-5; the table's D call, TRBD1, was not checked against the DNA. TRBV21-1 is a documented pseudogene. The CDR3 length is 15 residues.

V usage is TRBV12-3 or TRBV12-4 and J usage is TRBJ2-3; D remains unclear. The CDR3 runs 10 residues. V lost 7 bases, J lost 6 bases, and 5 bases lay in between. CDR3 in amino acids: CASMSDTQYF. As DNA, the CDR3 is TGTGCCAGCATGTCGGATACGCAGTATTTT.

The chain employs TRBV29-1 and TRBJ2-5; D may be TRBD1 (5 bases). The V and J ends lost 5 bases and 1 base respectively, with 11 bases between them. CDR3 length equals 13 residues. The germline V gene encodes CDR1 SQVTM and CDR2 ANQGSEA. The CDR3 loop reads CSVTGPSQETQYF. CDR3 in DNA: TGCAGCGTTACAGGACCTTCCCAAGAGACCCAGTACTTC.

The CDR3 sequence: CASSGLPGRGADTQYF. The DNA of the CDR3 is TGTGCCAGCAGCGGACTCCCAGGTAGGGGCGCAGATACGCAGTATTTT. The J gene is TRBJ2-3, the V gene TRBV9, with D perhaps TRBD1 (5 bases). The CDR3 length is 16 residues. CDR1 is SGDLS and CDR2 is YYNGEE in the germline V gene. V was pared by 3 bases and J by 4 bases, with 18 bases between.

The V and J genes are TRBV20-1 and TRBJ2-1, with 10 bases fitting TRBD2. The ends lost 6 bases at V and 1 base at J; junction bases unmatched: 6. Looked up from germline, CDR1 is DFQATT and CDR2 is SNEGSKA (reference sequence). The CDR3 extends over 15 amino acids. The CDR3 protein is CSAIPAGGSYNEQFF. DNA for the CDR3: TGCAGTGCGATACCAGCGGGGGGGTCCTACAATGAGCAGTTCTTC.

The rearrangement links TRBV29-1 to TRBJ2-5; D possibly corresponds to TRBD1 (6 bases). V dropped 7 bases and J dropped 0 bases, with 15 bases sitting between them. CDR1 SQVTM and CDR2 ANQGSEA come from the germline V gene. The CDR3 consists of 14 residues. The CDR3 reads CSGGHRVDQETQYF. Written as DNA, the CDR3 is TGCAGCGGTGGACACAGGGTTGACCAAGAGACCCAGTACTTC.

The rearrangement joins TRBV2 to TRBJ2-5; 11 bases are a match to TRBD2. The germline CDR1 and CDR2 sequences are SNHLY and FYNNEI. This CDR3 comprises 15 residues. V was clipped by 5 bases and J by 7 bases; unmatched bases: 9. The CDR3 protein is CASSLAGGPRGTQYF. CDR3 bases: TGTGCCAGCAGTTTAGCGGGAGGGCCTCGGGGGACCCAGTACTTC.

The rearrangement links TRBV10-2 to TRBJ1-6, with D uncertain. The germline V gene encodes CDR1 WSHSY and CDR2 SAAADI. The ends were cut back, 3 bases at V and 0 bases at J, with 9 bases in the middle. The CDR3 contains 16 residues. The CDR3 reads CASSDRGSSYNSPLHF. CDR3 nucleotide sequence: TGCGCCAGCAGTGATAGAGGGAGCTCCTATAATTCACCCCTCCACTTT.

This rearrangement joins TRBV7-3 to TRBJ2-3; unclear D gene. The V end lost 2 bases, the J end lost 2 bases, and 8 bases lay between the germline ends. Per the germline V gene, CDR1 is SGHTA and CDR2 is FQGTGA. The CDR3 runs 14 residues. In DNA form, the CDR3 reads TGTGCCAGCAGCTTATCTGGTCTCACAGATACGCAGTATTTT. Protein: CASSLSGLTDTQYF.

The J gene is TRBJ2-3, the V gene TRBV28; the D gene is possibly TRBD2 (6 bases). Germline lookup yields CDR1 MDHEN and CDR2 SYDVKM. V shed 3 bases and J shed 13 bases, with 11 bases lying between them. The CDR3 covers 11 residues. Here the CDR3 reads CASSFRGTEYF. As DNA, the CDR3 is TGTGCCAGCAGTTTTCGGGGGACCGAGTATTTT.

This clonotype was seen once. The chain links TRBV20-1 to TRBJ1-5; D gene unclear. Germline CDR1 reads DFQATT; CDR2 reads SNEGSKA (reference sequence). The CDR3 has 12 amino acids. Trimming removed 6 bases at V and 4 bases at J, with 10 bases between. CDR3 in DNA: TGCAGTGCCAGGACGCCTAATCAGCCCCAGCATTTT. As protein: CSARTPNQPQHF.

V gene TRBV7-9 combines with J gene TRBJ2-3; a possible D gene is TRBD2 (5 bases). The CDR3 spans 14 residues. V was pared by 5 bases and J by 8 bases, with 17 bases between. The V gene's germline CDR1 is SEHNR and CDR2 FQNEAQ (reference sequence). CDR3 DNA: TGTGCCAGCAGCCCGAACGAGGGCCGTGGTACGCAGTATTTT. Protein: CASSPNEGRGTQYF.

This clonotype has just one count. The gene calls are TRBV9 and TRBJ2-4, with 10 bases fitting TRBD1. The J segment lost 7 bases and the V segment lost 1 base, leaving 2 bases of the junction unmatched. The CDR3 loop spans 14 amino acids. The germline gives CDR1 SGDLS, CDR2 YYNGEE. Here the CDR3 reads CASSVSGQGNIQYF. The CDR3 DNA is TGTGCCAGCAGCGTATCGGGACAGGGGAACATTCAGTACTTC.

The rearrangement links TRBV5-4 to TRBJ1-2, with 11 bases matching TRBD1. V trimming: 1 base; J trimming: 6 bases; junction bases outside the gene matches: 5. Germline lookup yields CDR1 SGHNT and CDR2 YYREEE (reference sequence). The CDR3 sequence is 15 residues long. This CDR3 is CASSLRAGQGDGYTF. Here the CDR3 DNA reads TGTGCCAGCAGCTTGCGAGCGGGACAGGGGGATGGCTACACCTTC.

The chain employs TRBV3-1 and TRBJ2-7; no firm D call. Deletions cut 1 base from V and 2 bases from J, with 9 bases between. Germline CDR1 reads LGHDT; CDR2 reads YNNKEL (reference sequence). This CDR3 has 14 residues. The CDR3, as DNA: TGTGCCAGCAGCCAAGGCAACATAGCCTACGAGCAGTACTTC. Residues: CASSQGNIAYEQYF.

The chain recombines TRBV20-1 with TRBJ1-2; D may be TRBD1 (5 bases). V gave up 1 base and J gave up 8 bases, with 14 bases separating them. Per the germline V gene, CDR1 is DFQATT and CDR2 is SNEGSKA (reference sequence). The CDR3 has 13 amino acids. For the CDR3, the DNA is TGCAGTGCTAGAGCTGGACATGGACTGGGCTACACCTTC. Its translation is CSARAGHGLGYTF.

This chain uses TRBV5-1 with TRBJ2-2, with 10 nucleotides matching TRBD1. This CDR3 has 16 residues. J was trimmed by 2 bases and V by 3 bases; bases with no gene match: 4. Per the germline V gene, CDR1 is SGHRS and CDR2 is YFSETQ. In DNA form, the CDR3 reads TGCGCCAGCAGCTCCGGGACAGGGGCCAACACCGGGGAGCTGTTTTTT. Amino acids: CASSSGTGANTGELFF.

The chain links TRBV9 to TRBJ1-5, with D uncertain. Deletions cut 0 bases from V and 4 bases from J, with 8 bases between. Germline loops: CDR1 SGDLS, CDR2 YYNGEE. The CDR3 contains 14 residues. The CDR3 sequence is CASSVGIGNQPQHF. CDR3 in DNA: TGTGCCAGCAGCGTAGGGATCGGGAATCAGCCCCAGCATTTT.

The rearrangement joins TRBV24-1 to TRBJ2-1; D unclear. The CDR3 spans 13 residues. Germline CDR1 and CDR2: KGHDR and SFDVKD. Between the trimmed V and J ends, which lost 0 bases and 5 bases, there was a span of 4 bases. The DNA for the CDR3 is TGTGCCACCAGTGATTTGTGGGACAATGAGCAGTTCTTC. This encodes CATSDLWDNEQFF.

The chain combines TRBV10-3 with TRBJ2-5; 7 nucleotides align to TRBD1. Germline trimming cut 2 bases from V and 2 bases from J; bases unmatched to any gene: 2. The CDR3 covers 14 residues. Germline assignment: CDR1 ENHRY and CDR2 SYGVKD. The CDR3 region has the DNA TGTGCCATCAGTGAGGGCAGGGGGCAAGAGACCCAGTACTTC. This gives the protein CAISEGRGQETQYF.